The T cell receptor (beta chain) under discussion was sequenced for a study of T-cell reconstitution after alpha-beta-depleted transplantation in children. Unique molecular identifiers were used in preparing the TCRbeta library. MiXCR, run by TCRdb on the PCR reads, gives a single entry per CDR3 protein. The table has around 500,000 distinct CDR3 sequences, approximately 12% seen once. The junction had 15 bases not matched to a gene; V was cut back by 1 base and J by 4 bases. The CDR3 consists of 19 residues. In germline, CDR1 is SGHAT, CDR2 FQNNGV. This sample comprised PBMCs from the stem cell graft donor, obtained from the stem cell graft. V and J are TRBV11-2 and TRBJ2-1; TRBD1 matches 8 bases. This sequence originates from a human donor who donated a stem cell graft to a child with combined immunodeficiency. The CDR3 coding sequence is TGTGCCAGCAGCTTAGTTTTGGTGGGGGGCAGGGGGCTATACAATGAGCAGTTCTTC. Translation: CASSLVLVGGRGLYNEQFF.